Listed below are T cell receptor beta chains from one sample, sequenced in a study of blood T cell repertoires in COVID-19. Only in-frame clones appear in the TCRdb table, and some are missing; sequencing was by immunoSEQ multiplex PCR. The sample shows about 280,000 clones, around nine tenths of them seen only once. Sequenced: peripheral blood. The receptors shown here come from a man in his fifties or sixties with acute or convalescent COVID-19. Each CDR3 is given with its conserved first and last residue. D genes are given only for firm matches. Clone sizes are given selectively: once, few, many, or a class where the clone is expanded.

-	TRBJ1-6	TRBV30	TRBD1	TGTGCCTGGAGTTACAGGGGTCTAGGGTCACCCCTCCACTTT	CAWSYRGLGSPLHF
-	TRBJ1-6	TRBV7-2	-	TGTGCCAGCAGCGCGCGGGTTAATTCACCCCTCCACTTT	CASSARVNSPLHF
-	TRBJ1-2	TRBV4-1	-	TGCGCCAGCAGCCAAGATGCAGGGATGAACTATGGCTACACCTTC	CASSQDAGMNYGYTF
-	TRBJ1-2	TRBV30	-	TGTGCCTGGAGTGTACGGGCAGGGAGGAGCTATGGCTACACCTTC	CAWSVRAGRSYGYTF
-	TRBJ2-5	TRBV2	-	TGTGCCAGCAGTGAATATGAAGGCTGGGCAGGGGCCCAAGAGACCCAGTACTTC	CASSEYEGWAGAQETQYF
once	TRBJ1-1	TRBV6-5	TRBD1	TGTGCCAGCAGTTACAAGGGGGCGAGTAGTGAAGCTTTCTTT	CASSYKGASSEAFF
-	TRBJ1-1	TRBV5-1	-	TGCGCCAGCGGTGTAGGAGGGGCGAACACTGAAGCTTTCTTT	CASGVGGANTEAFF
-	TRBJ2-7	TRBV29-1	-	TGCAGCGCGAAGGACCAGCGGTACGAGCAGTACTTC	CSAKDQRYEQYF
-	TRBJ1-3	TRBV3-1/TRBV3-2	-	TGTGCCAGCAGACCAGGGTCTGGAAACACCATATATTTT	CASRPGSGNTIYF
once	TRBJ1-4	TRBV6-5	-	TGTGCCAGCAGACACCAGGGATACGGGGAAAAACTGTTTTTT	CASRHQGYGEKLFF
-	TRBJ1-2	TRBV2	-	TGTGCCAGCACAACGGACAGCCTTAACTATGGCTACACCTTC	CASTTDSLNYGYTF
-	TRBJ2-1	TRBV3-1/TRBV3-2	TRBD1	TGTGCCAGCAGTCAGGACAGGGGGCTCTACAATGAGCAGTTCTTC	CASSQDRGLYNEQFF
-	TRBJ2-5	TRBV2	TRBD2	TGTGCCAGCAGTTCGACTAGCGGGAACCAAGAGACCCAGTACTTC	CASSSTSGNQETQYF
once	TRBJ1-2	TRBV7-8	-	TGTGCCAGCAGCTCGACAGAAGCTAACTATGGCTACACCTTC	CASSSTEANYGYTF
-	TRBJ1-4	TRBV16	TRBD1	TGTGCCAGCAGCCAGCGGGGACAGGGCAATGAAAAACTGTTTTTT	CASSQRGQGNEKLFF
-	TRBJ2-1	TRBV4-1	TRBD2	TGCGCCAGCAGCCAAGAACAGGTCGGGGGGATAAGGGATGAGCAGTTCTTC	CASSQEQVGGIRDEQFF
few	TRBJ1-1	TRBV5-1	-	TGCGCCAGCAGCTTAGAGGACCGGGGGGTTACTGAAGCTTTCTTT	CASSLEDRGVTEAFF
-	TRBJ1-5	TRBV6-6	TRBD1	TGTGCCAGCAGCGGACGACAGGGGAAATTGGACCAGCCCCAGCATTTT	CASSGRQGKLDQPQHF
-	TRBJ2-1	TRBV6-4	TRBD2	TGTGCCAGCAGTGTCCTAGCGGGGGCCTACAATGAGCAGTTCTTC	CASSVLAGAYNEQFF
-	TRBJ1-5	TRBV2	TRBD1	TGTGCCAGCAGCCTACAGGGGAATGGCAATCAGCCCCAGCATTTT	CASSLQGNGNQPQHF
-	TRBJ2-1	TRBV9	TRBD2	TGTGCCAGCAGCCGGGGACTAGCGGGGGTATACAATGAGCAGTTCTTC	CASSRGLAGVYNEQFF
-	TRBJ2-5	TRBV6-5	-	TGTGCCAGCAGTCCTGGGGTGCAGGGGGAGACCCAGTACTTC	CASSPGVQGETQYF
-	TRBJ2-7	TRBV19	TRBD1	TGTGCCAGTAGTAGGACAGGGGCTATCTCCTACGAGCAGTACTTC	CASSRTGAISYEQYF